What follows describes a single TCR beta chain. Its antigen is as yet unknown. Division of CD4+ cells produced a CD45RA+ naive subset and a CD45RA-negative memory subset. This sample is drawn from a study of shared clonotypes between healthy human individuals. Study results and caveats: Blood alone was sampled, and tissue repertoires likely differ.

Researchers ran the assay at a deep level. Across several immunoSEQ plates, the genomic DNA of each subset was split evenly. Produced via immunoSEQ multiplex PCR; TCRdb's table is partial and in-frame only. The data hold some 2,400,000 clones, with approximately 96% observed a single time. This CDR3 is built from 14 residues. From germline, CDR1 is MNHEY and CDR2 SMNVEV (reference sequence). The ends were cut back, 2 bases at V and 8 bases at J, with 14 bases in the middle. The gene calls are TRBV27 and TRBJ2-3; a possible D gene is TRBD2 (5 bases). The clonotype was recovered from a man aged 18 to 30 in good health. Sequencing was performed on naive CD4+ T cells sorted from blood. Subset of the sample: CD45RA+ positively selected. CDR3 loop: CASSLSGQWGTQYF. CDR3 in DNA: TGTGCCAGCAGTTTAAGCGGCCAGTGGGGTACGCAGTATTTT.